One and the same sample provided the 25 T cell receptor beta chains below, sequenced in a study of vaccination and CD4 T cells after COVID-19. Treatment: approximately 9-day PBMC culture with coronavirus spike peptide pools or control peptides (ViraFEST assay). Antigens for these TCRs are unknown. Sequencing of the DNA from cultured CD4+ T cells was carried out with the Oncomine TCR Beta short-read assay. From the PCR reads, TCRdb called clonotypes with MiXCR, one entry per CDR3 protein. The data show around 20,000 distinct CDR3 sequences, 40% to 50% seen once. Sample: CD4+ T cells from blood, cultured in vitro, taken before SARS-CoV-2 vaccination. Receptors originate from a human donor who had recovered from COVID-19.

The chain uses TRBV5-1 and TRBJ2-3; D possibly corresponds to TRBD1 (8 bases). V shed 6 bases and J shed 1 base, with 21 bases lying between them. The CDR3 sequence is 17 residues long. Germline V gives CDR1 SGHRS, CDR2 YFSETQ. The CDR3 here is CASNTGGATSGTDTQYF. CDR3 DNA: TGCGCCAGCAATACAGGGGGGGCTACTAGCGGCACAGATACGCAGTATTTT.

The chain couples TRBV19 to TRBJ1-5, with D possibly TRBD1 on 5 matching bases. Germline V gene sequence: CDR1 LNHDA, CDR2 SQIVND (reference sequence). Trimming removed 4 bases at V and 5 bases at J, with 15 bases between. The CDR3 consists of 15 residues. The CDR3 loop is CASSTGLSGDQPQHF. The CDR3 nucleotides read TGTGCCAGTAGTACGGGACTATCCGGCGATCAGCCCCAGCATTTT.

J is TRBJ1-2 and V is TRBV29-1; weak D call: TRBD1 (5 bases). The length of the CDR3 is 11 residues. The V and J ends lost 7 bases and 7 bases respectively, with 13 bases between them. Germline CDR1 reads SQVTM; CDR2 reads ANQGSEA. CDR3 sequence reads: CSGEQGGGYTF. In DNA, the CDR3 is TGCAGCGGTGAGCAGGGTGGTGGCTACACCTTC.

Concerning this clonotype itself: The missing conserved phenylalanine or tryptophan at the end of this CDR3 makes a read error likely. V is TRBV20-1 and J is TRBJ2-7, with D perhaps being TRBD1 or TRBD2 (6 bases each). The germline V gene encodes CDR1 DFQATT and CDR2 SNEGSKA (reference sequence). The CDR3 consists of 14 residues. Trimming left V 0 bases short and J 4 bases short, with 13 bases between. CDR3 nucleotide sequence: TGCAGTGCTAGAGATGGGAGGACAGCTTACGAGCAGTACTTA. It codes for CSARDGRTAYEQYL.

The table lists this clonotype with a few counts. This chain uses TRBV6-1 with TRBJ1-2; unclear D gene. Germline CDR1 is MNHNS and CDR2 is SASEGT. CDR3 size: 15 residues. V gave up 1 base and J gave up 1 base, with 10 bases separating them. CDR3: CASSEVEAFNYGYTF. For the CDR3, the DNA is TGTGCCAGCAGTGAAGTCGAAGCGTTTAACTATGGCTACACCTTC.

The chain joins TRBV6-1 to TRBJ2-7; the D gene is possibly TRBD2 (7 bases). CDR1 is MNHNS and CDR2 is SASEGT in the germline V gene. Trimming shortened V by 7 bases and J by 3 bases, and 13 bases separated the two germline ends. The CDR3 length is 13 residues. CDR3 residues: CASKGGGGYEQYF. The CDR3 region has the DNA TGTGCCAGCAAGGGGGGAGGGGGCTACGAGCAGTACTTC.

The chain employs TRBV7-2 and TRBJ2-5; D is undetermined. The germline CDR1 and CDR2 sequences are SGHTA and FQGNSA. The germline V and J ends were trimmed by 4 bases and 4 bases, with 7 bases remaining between them. The CDR3 has 12 residues. CDR3 region: CASSSPPETQYF. The CDR3 region has the DNA TGTGCCAGCAGCTCTCCCCCAGAGACCCAGTACTTC.

The CDR3 nucleotides read TGTGCCAGCAGTTTCAGGACAGGGATGGTCACTGAAGCTTTCTTT. It yields the protein CASSFRTGMVTEAFF. This chain connects TRBV28 to TRBJ1-1, with 8 bases lining up with TRBD1. The CDR3 has 15 residues. J was trimmed by 4 bases and V by 3 bases; bases with no gene match: 7. Germline V gene data show CDR1 as MDHEN and CDR2 as SYDVKM.

This chain links TRBV5-6 with TRBJ1-2; 7 positions match TRBD1. Germline CDR1 SGHDT, CDR2 YYEEEE. The junction had 5 bases not matched to a gene; V was cut back by 4 bases and J by 2 bases. This CDR3 spans 14 amino acids. Here the CDR3 DNA reads TGTGCCAGCAGCCCCCGGGACAGCAACTATGGCTACACCTTC. Residues: CASSPRDSNYGYTF.

V usage is TRBV6-2 or TRBV6-3 and J usage is TRBJ1-1; D perhaps matches TRBD1 (6 bases). V lost 6 bases and J 5 bases, leaving 22 bases between the germline ends. CDR1 MNHEY and CDR2 SVGEGT come from the germline V gene. The length of the CDR3 is 16 residues. CDR3 residues: CASSSQRRGPGTEAFF. Here the CDR3 DNA reads TGTGCCAGCAGCTCCCAGAGGCGGGGGCCGGGGACTGAAGCTTTCTTT.

The chain couples TRBV6-8 to TRBJ1-2; the match to TRBD1 covers 11 bases. The CDR3 consists of 14 residues. Looked up from germline, CDR1 is MNHGY and CDR2 is SAAAGT. After removal of 4 bases from V and 6 bases from J, the junction contained 4 bases not matched to a gene. CDR3 sequence: CASSWDRGRHGYTF. CDR3 sequence (DNA): TGTGCCAGCAGTTGGGACAGGGGGAGGCATGGCTACACCTTC.

This sequence joins TRBV5-6 and TRBJ2-5; tentatively, D is TRBD1 (6 bases). The CDR3 is 14 amino acids. Trimming cost V 4 bases and J 1 base, with 11 bases left between them. The V gene's germline CDR1 is SGHDT and CDR2 YYEEEE. The CDR3 nucleotides read TGTGCCAGCAGCCCTGGACAGCTCCAAGAGACCCAGTACTTC. Amino acid sequence: CASSPGQLQETQYF.

This chain connects TRBV28 to TRBJ2-5, with no clear D. This CDR3 spans 14 amino acids. Germline assignment: CDR1 MDHEN and CDR2 SYDVKM. Trimming left V 4 bases short and J 2 bases short, with 11 bases between. The DNA for the CDR3 is TGTGCCAGCAGTTCCCGACCAAGACAAGAGACCCAGTACTTC. Its protein is CASSSRPRQETQYF.

This clonotype was detected a few times. The V call is TRBV24-1, the J call TRBJ1-5, with D perhaps TRBD1 (6 bases). In germline, CDR1 is KGHDR, CDR2 SFDVKD. The V end lost 4 bases, the J end lost 11 bases, and 14 bases lay between the germline ends. This CDR3 region has 13 residues. In nucleotides, the CDR3 is TGTGCCACCAGTGAGGGGGACAAAAGGTCCCAGCATTTT. It translates to CATSEGDKRSQHF.

This clonotype was found a few times. The chain employs TRBV20-1 and TRBJ2-1; TRBD2 aligns across 8 bases. Per the germline V gene, CDR1 is DFQATT and CDR2 is SNEGSKA (reference sequence). The CDR3 contains 15 residues. With 5 bases clipped from V and 4 bases from J, the junction kept 10 bases outside the gene matches. The CDR3 region is CSARPLAGSYNEQFF. DNA for the CDR3: TGCAGTGCTCGACCATTAGCGGGAAGTTACAATGAGCAGTTCTTC.

This chain joins TRBV11-3 and TRBJ2-1; no clear D. The CDR3 is 15 amino acids. V was trimmed by 1 base and J by 1 base, leaving 8 bases between them. Looked up from germline, CDR1 is SGHNT and CDR2 is YENEEA. CDR3 nucleotides: TGTGCCAGCAGCTTAGTCGTGGGGTCCTACAATGAGCAGTTCTTC. The encoded protein is CASSLVVGSYNEQFF.

J is TRBJ1-6 and V is TRBV20-1; D is unclear. The CDR3 is 13 residues long. Deletions cut 2 bases from V and 10 bases from J, with 12 bases between. CDR1 and CDR2 (germline): DFQATT, SNEGSKA (reference sequence). The CDR3 DNA sequence: TGCAGTGCTAGAAGTCAGCCTTCCTCACCCCTCCACTTT. It translates to CSARSQPSSPLHF.

The genes are TRBV7-2 and TRBJ2-1; 9 bases line up with TRBD2. The V gene end was trimmed by 1 base and the J gene end by 3 bases; junction bases not matched to a gene: 4. Germline V CDR1 and CDR2: SGHTA, FQGNSA. The CDR3 extends over 16 amino acids. CDR3 in DNA: TGTGCCAGCAGCTTAGAACTAGCGGGTCTCTACAATGAGCAGTTCTTC. Translation: CASSLELAGLYNEQFF.

The J gene is TRBJ1-1, the V gene TRBV6-2 or TRBV6-3, with D unresolved. The germline CDR1 and CDR2 sequences are MNHEY and SVGEGT. The CDR3 sequence is 14 residues long. V was pared by 2 bases and J by 9 bases, with 16 bases between. As DNA, the CDR3 is TGTGCCAGCAGTTACCCCCCCGAGGTGAGGAAAGCTTTCTTT. It translates to CASSYPPEVRKAFF.

This sequence joins TRBV15 and TRBJ2-1; D is unclear. In germline, CDR1 is LNHNV, CDR2 YYDKDF (reference sequence). V was shortened by 3 bases and J by 7 bases, with 16 bases between the two germline ends. The CDR3 extends over 15 amino acids. The chain's CDR3 is CATSSANSMGNEQFF. In nucleotides, the CDR3 is TGTGCCACCAGCAGCGCCAATTCAATGGGGAATGAGCAGTTCTTC.

V and J are TRBV5-1 and TRBJ2-2, with D perhaps TRBD2 (6 bases). Deletions cut 3 bases from V and 4 bases from J, with 7 bases between. The CDR3 is 13 residues long. CDR1 SGHRS and CDR2 YFSETQ come from the germline V gene. In nucleotides, the CDR3 is TGCGCCAGCAGCTCCGGGGGCACCGGGGAGCTGTTTTTT. Amino acid sequence: CASSSGGTGELFF. Full variable domain (rest looked up from reference TRBV5-1 and TRBJ2-2): KAGVTQTPRYLIKTRGQQVTLSCSPISGHRSVSWYQQTPGQGLQFLFEYFSETQRNKGNFPGRFSGRQFSNSRSEMNVSTLELGDSALYLCASSSGGTGELFFGEGSRLTVL.

The rearrangement uses TRBV6-5 and TRBJ1-6, with a tentative D call TRBD1 (6 bases). CDR1 is MNHEY, CDR2 SVGAGI, per germline. Trimming cost V 0 bases and J 5 bases, with 8 bases left between them. The CDR3 length is 15 residues. The CDR3 DNA reads TGTGCCAGCAGTTACTCGGGGGCAGATAATTCACCCCTCCACTTT. This codes for CASSYSGADNSPLHF.

The V and J genes are TRBV6-2 or TRBV6-3 and TRBJ2-7; 9 bases agree with TRBD1. The V gene end was trimmed by 2 bases and the J gene end by 9 bases; junction bases not matched to a gene: 2. The CDR3 is 12 residues long. CDR1 MNHEY and CDR2 SVGEGT come from the germline V gene. CDR3 DNA sequence: TGTGCCAGCAGTTACCTGGACAGGGGGCAGTACTTC. Its protein product is CASSYLDRGQYF.

This clonotype has just a few counts. The chain uses TRBV6-1 and TRBJ1-2; no clear D gene. The CDR3 loop spans 13 amino acids. Germline CDR1 reads MNHNS; CDR2 reads SASEGT. V shed 7 bases and J shed 2 bases, with 11 bases lying between them. The CDR3 DNA reads TGTGCCAGCATGCCGCCGGGCAACTATGGCTACACCTTC. This codes for CASMPPGNYGYTF.

This clonotype has a handful of counts. The rearrangement joins TRBV7-8 to TRBJ1-2; weak D call: TRBD1 (6 bases). Germline V gene data show CDR1 as SGHVS and CDR2 as FQNEAQ. The CDR3 contains 14 residues. V lost 2 bases, J lost 4 bases, and 11 bases lay in between. The CDR3 DNA reads as TGTGCCAGCAGCTTACTGGGGGCCCCCTATGGCTACACCTTC. Translating gives CASSLLGAPYGYTF.